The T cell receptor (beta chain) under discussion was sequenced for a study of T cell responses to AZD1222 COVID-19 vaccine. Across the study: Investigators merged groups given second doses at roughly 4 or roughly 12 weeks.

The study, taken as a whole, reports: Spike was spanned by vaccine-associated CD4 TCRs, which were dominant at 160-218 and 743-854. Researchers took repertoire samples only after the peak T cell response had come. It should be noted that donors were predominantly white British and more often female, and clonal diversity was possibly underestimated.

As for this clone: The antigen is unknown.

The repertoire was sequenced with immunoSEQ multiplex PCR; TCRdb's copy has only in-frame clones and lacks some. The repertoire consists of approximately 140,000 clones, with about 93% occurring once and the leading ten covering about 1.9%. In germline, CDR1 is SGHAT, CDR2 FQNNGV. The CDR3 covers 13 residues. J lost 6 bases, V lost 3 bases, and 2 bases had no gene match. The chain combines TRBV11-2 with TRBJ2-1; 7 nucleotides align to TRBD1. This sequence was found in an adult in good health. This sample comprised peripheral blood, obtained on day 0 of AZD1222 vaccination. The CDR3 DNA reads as TGTGCCAGCAGCTTGAACAGGGGCAATGAGCAGTTCTTC. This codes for CASSLNRGNEQFF.